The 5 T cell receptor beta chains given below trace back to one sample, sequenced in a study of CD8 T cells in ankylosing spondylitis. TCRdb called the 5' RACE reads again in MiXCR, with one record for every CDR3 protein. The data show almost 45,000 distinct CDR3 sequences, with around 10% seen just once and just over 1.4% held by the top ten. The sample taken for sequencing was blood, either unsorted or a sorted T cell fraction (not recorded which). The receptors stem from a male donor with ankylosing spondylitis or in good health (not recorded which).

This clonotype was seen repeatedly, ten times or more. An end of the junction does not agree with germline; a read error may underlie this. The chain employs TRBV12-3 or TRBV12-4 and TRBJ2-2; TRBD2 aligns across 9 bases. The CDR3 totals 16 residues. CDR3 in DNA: TGTGCCAGCAGCCCGCGGGGGGGGCATAACACCGTGGAGCTGTTTTTT. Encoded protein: CASSPRGGHNTVELFF.

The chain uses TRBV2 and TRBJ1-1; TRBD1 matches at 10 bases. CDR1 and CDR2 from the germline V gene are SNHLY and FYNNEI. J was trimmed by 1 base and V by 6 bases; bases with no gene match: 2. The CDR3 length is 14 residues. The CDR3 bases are TGTGCCAGCAGGGACAGGGGGGGGAACACTGAAGCTTTCTTT. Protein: CASRDRGGNTEAFF.

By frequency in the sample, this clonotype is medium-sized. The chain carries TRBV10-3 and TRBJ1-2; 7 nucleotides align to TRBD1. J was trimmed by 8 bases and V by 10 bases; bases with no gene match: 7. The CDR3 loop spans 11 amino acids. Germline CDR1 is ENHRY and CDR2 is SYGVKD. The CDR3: CATRQGDGYTF. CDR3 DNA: TGTGCCACACGACAGGGAGACGGCTACACCTTC.

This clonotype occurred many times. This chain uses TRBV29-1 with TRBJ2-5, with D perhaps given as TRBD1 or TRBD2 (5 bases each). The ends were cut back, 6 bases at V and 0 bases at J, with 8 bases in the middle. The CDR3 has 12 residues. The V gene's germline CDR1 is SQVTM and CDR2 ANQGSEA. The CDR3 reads CSVWDHQETQYF. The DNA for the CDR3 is TGCAGCGTGTGGGACCACCAAGAGACCCAGTACTTC.

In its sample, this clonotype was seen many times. The CDR3 region is CASSLGLTVETQYF. In DNA form, the CDR3 reads TGTGCCAGCAGCTTAGGACTTACGGTAGAGACCCAGTACTTC. V and J are TRBV7-6 and TRBJ2-5, with D uncertain. V was trimmed by 1 base and J by 4 bases, leaving 10 bases between them. The CDR3 is 14 residues long. Germline assignment: CDR1 SGHVS and CDR2 FNYEAQ.